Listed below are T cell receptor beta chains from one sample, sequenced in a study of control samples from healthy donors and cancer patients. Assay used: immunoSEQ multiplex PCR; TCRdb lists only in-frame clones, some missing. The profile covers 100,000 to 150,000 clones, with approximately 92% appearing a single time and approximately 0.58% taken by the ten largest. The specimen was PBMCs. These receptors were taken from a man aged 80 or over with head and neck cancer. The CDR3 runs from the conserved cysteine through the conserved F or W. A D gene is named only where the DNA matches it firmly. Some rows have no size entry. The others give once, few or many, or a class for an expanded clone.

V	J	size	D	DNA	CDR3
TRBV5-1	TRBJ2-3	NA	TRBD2	TGCGCCAGCAGCACCACGGGGGGGCCCACAGATACGCAGTATTTT	CASSTTGGPTDTQYF
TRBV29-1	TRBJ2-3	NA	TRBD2	TGCAGCGTTGAGTTGGCTAGCGGGGTGACGACAGATACGCAGTATTTT	CSVELASGVTTDTQYF
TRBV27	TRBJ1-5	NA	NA	TGTGCCAGCGCCCAGGAGAATCAGCCCCAGCATTTT	CASAQENQPQHF
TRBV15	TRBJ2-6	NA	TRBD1	TGTGCCACCAGCAGAGCCTGGGACAGAATTGTCTCTGGGGCCAACGTCCTGACTTTC	CATSRAWDRIVSGANVLTF
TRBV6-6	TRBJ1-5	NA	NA	TGTGCCAGCAGTTACTCGGGCAGGGTAGGGGTTCAGCCCCAGCATTTT	CASSYSGRVGVQPQHF
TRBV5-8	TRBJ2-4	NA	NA	TGTGCAAGCGGGTTGGTAGCCAAAAACATTCAGTACTTC	CASGLVAKNIQYF
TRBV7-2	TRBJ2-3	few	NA	TGTGCCAGCAGCTTAGACTTCTCTAGCACAGATACGCAGTATTTT	CASSLDFSSTDTQYF
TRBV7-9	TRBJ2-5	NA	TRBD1	TGTGCCAGCAGACACACGGGACAGGGGGGGAAAGAGACCCAGTACTTC	CASRHTGQGGKETQYF
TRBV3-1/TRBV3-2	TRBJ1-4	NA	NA	TGTGCCAGCAGCCAAGCTCGGACATCGTCACTGTTTTTT	CASSQARTSSLFF
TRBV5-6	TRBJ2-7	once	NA	TGTGCCAGCAGCTTCAGACCCTACGAGCAGTACTTC	CASSFRPYEQYF
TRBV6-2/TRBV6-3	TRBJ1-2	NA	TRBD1	TGTGCCAGCAGCCTCCGGGACAGCTATGGCTACACCTTC	CASSLRDSYGYTF
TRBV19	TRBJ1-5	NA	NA	TGTGCCAGTAGTATGCAGGACAGTAGCAATCAGCCCCAGCATTTT	CASSMQDSSNQPQHF
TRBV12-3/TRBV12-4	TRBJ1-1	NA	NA	TGTGCCAGCAGCTCAGGGGTATCTGAAGCTTTCTTT	CASSSGVSEAFF
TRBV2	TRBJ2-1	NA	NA	TGTGCCAGCAGTCCCGTTTACAATGAGCAGTTCTTC	CASSPVYNEQFF
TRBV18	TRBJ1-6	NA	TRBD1	TGTGCCAGCTCGACAGGGAATATGGGTAATTCACCCCTCCACTTT	CASSTGNMGNSPLHF
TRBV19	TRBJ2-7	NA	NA	TGTGCCAGTAGTATCAAGACGCATGGGACCTACGAGCAGTACTTC	CASSIKTHGTYEQYF
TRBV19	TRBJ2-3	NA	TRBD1	TGTGCCAGTACCTTTGACAGGGTATCCACAGATACGCAGTATTTT	CASTFDRVSTDTQYF
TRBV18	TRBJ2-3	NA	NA	TGTGCCAGCTCACCACCCGCAGATACGCAGTATTTT	CASSPPADTQYF
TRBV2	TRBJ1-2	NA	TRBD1	TGTGCCAGCAGTTCGGACAGGGACTATGGCTACACCTTC	CASSSDRDYGYTF
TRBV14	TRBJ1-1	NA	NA	TGTGCCAGCAGCCCCTTACAGGGAATGAACACTGAAGCTTTCTTT	CASSPLQGMNTEAFF
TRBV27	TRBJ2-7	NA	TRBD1	TGTGCCAGGGGGACAGGGAGGTCAGACGAGCAGTACTTC	CARGTGRSDEQYF
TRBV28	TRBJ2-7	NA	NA	TGTGCCAGCCTAGGGGGGAGGGGCTACGAGCAGTACTTC	CASLGGRGYEQYF
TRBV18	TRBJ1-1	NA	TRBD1	TGTGCCAGCTCCCAAGGACAGGGTAGAACTGAAGCTTTCTTT	CASSQGQGRTEAFF
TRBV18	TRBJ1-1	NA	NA	TGTGCCAGCTCACCGGGCTCCCTGAACACTGAAGCTTTCTTT	CASSPGSLNTEAFF
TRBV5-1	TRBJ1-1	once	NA	TGCGCCAGCAGCTTGGCCTACGGGACGGTTATTGAAGCTTTCTTT	CASSLAYGTVIEAFF
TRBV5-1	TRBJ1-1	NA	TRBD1	TGCGCCAGCAGCTTGGCAGGGGGGATGAACACTGAAGCTTTCTTT	CASSLAGGMNTEAFF
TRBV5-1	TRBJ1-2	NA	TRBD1	TGCGCCAGCAGCCCCGGACAGGGCATCTATGGCTACACCTTC	CASSPGQGIYGYTF
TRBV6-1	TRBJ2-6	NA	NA	TGTGCCAGCAGTGAGTCTGGGGCCAACGTCCTGACTTTC	CASSESGANVLTF
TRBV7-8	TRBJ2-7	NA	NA	TGTGCCAGCAGCTTAGTCTCCGGTGGAGTCGGAGGCGAGCAGTACTTC	CASSLVSGGVGGEQYF
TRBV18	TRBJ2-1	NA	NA	TGTGCCAGCTCACCACCTAGCAGGACTGACTACAATGAGCAGTTCTTC	CASSPPSRTDYNEQFF
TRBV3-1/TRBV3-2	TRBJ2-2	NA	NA	TGTGCCAGCAGCCAAGCGGGGACGTACACCGGGGAGCTGTTTTTT	CASSQAGTYTGELFF
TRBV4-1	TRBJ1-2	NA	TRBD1	TGCGCCAGCAGCCAAGTAGGGACAGGGCTGGACGGCTACACCTTC	CASSQVGTGLDGYTF
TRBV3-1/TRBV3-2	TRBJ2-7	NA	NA	TGTGCCAGCAGCCTTGAGATGTTACACTCCTACGAGCAGTACTTC	CASSLEMLHSYEQYF
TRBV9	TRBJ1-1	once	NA	TGTGCCAGCAGCGCCCTGGGCAGATCGAACACTGAAGCTTTCTTT	CASSALGRSNTEAFF
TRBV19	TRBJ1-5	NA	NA	TGTGCCAGTAATAATCCAAGAGGGGAGGATCAGCCCCAGCATTTT	CASNNPRGEDQPQHF
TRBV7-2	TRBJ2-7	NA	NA	TGTGCCAGCAGCTCGCTCGCGGGAACATTTCCCTCCTCCTACGAGCAGTACTTC	CASSSLAGTFPSSYEQYF
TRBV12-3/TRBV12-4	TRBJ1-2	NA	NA	TGTGCCAGCAGTGCCCTAGAAGGCTACACCTTC	CASSALEGYTF
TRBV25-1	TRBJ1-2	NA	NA	TGTGCCAGCAGTAAACAGGTCAACTATGGCTACACCTTC	CASSKQVNYGYTF
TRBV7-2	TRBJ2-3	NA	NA	TGTGCCAGCAGCTTAGTGAGCGGGACAGATACGCAGTATTTT	CASSLVSGTDTQYF
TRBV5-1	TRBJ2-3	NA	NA	TGCGCCAGCAGCCCGGGACCCACGAGCACAGATACGCAGTATTTT	CASSPGPTSTDTQYF
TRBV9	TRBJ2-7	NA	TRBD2	TGTGCCCAAGGACAGGGACTAGCGGCCGAGCAGTACTTC	CAQGQGLAAEQYF
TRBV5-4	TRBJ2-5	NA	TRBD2	TGTGCCAGCACATTCCGCGGCGGGGGGCCTTGGGAGACCCAGTACTTC	CASTFRGGGPWETQYF
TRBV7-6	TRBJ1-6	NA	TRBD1	TGTGCCAGCAGCTTAGTCCCGGGACAGGGACTGAATTCACCCCTCCACTTT	CASSLVPGQGLNSPLHF
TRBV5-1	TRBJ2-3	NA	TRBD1	TGCGCCAGCAGCTTGGATTGGACAGGGGCCGTCACAGATACGCAGTATTTT	CASSLDWTGAVTDTQYF
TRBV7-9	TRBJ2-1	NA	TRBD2	TGTGCCAGCAGCTCCCTACCCAGCGGGAGGTCTTACGGTGAGCAGTTCTTC	CASSSLPSGRSYGEQFF
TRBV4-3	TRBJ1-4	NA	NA	TGCGCCAGCAGCCAACAGGCAGGGGATGAAAAGCTGTTTTTT	CASSQQAGDEKLFF